Below, 10 T cell receptor beta chains from the same sample are listed, as sequenced in a study of T-cell reconstitution after alpha-beta-depleted transplantation in children. General study results and limits: Several hundred expanded graft clones reportedly were the source of alpha-beta T cells about two months after transplant.

Which antigens these TCRs recognize remains unknown. Construction of the TCRbeta library involved unique molecular identifiers. TCRdb ran MiXCR on the PCR reads and lists one entry per CDR3 protein. Among tens of thousands of distinct CDR3 sequences listed, 5% to 7% were seen once. The sample here was peripheral blood, taken 60 days after TCRalphabeta/CD19-depleted stem cell transplant. Receptors originate from a child less than two years old who had a stem cell transplant for acute myeloid leukemia, so the T cells may come from the graft donor.

Ten or more counts support this clonotype. This rearrangement joins TRBV12-3 or TRBV12-4 to TRBJ2-1; 7 bases align to TRBD2. V trimming: 6 bases; J trimming: 0 bases; junction bases outside the gene matches: 5. The CDR3 has 15 amino acids. CDR3 sequence reads: CASSQSGTSYNEQFF. The CDR3 DNA is TGTGCCAGCAGCCAAAGCGGGACCTCCTACAATGAGCAGTTCTTC.

This clonotype was detected ten times or more. The V and J genes are TRBV9 and TRBJ2-3; tentative D call: TRBD2 (6 bases). V dropped 2 bases and J dropped 2 bases, with 12 bases sitting between them. In germline, CDR1 is SGDLS, CDR2 YYNGEE. The CDR3 length is 15 residues. The CDR3: CASSVFSGPTDTQYF. In nucleotides, the CDR3 is TGTGCCAGCAGCGTCTTCAGCGGGCCCACAGATACGCAGTATTTT.

With regard to this clonotype: This may come from a read error, since a much larger clone is one base off. The rearrangement uses TRBV12-3 or TRBV12-4 and TRBJ2-6; 7 nucleotides agree with TRBD1. This CDR3 region has 15 residues. CDR3 nucleotide sequence: TGTACCAGCAGTTTACAGGGGCGTGGGGCCAACGTCCTGACTTTC. This sequence encodes CTSSLQGRGANVLTF.

There are many counts of this clonotype. This sequence joins TRBV18 and TRBJ2-2; 13 bases are shared with TRBD2. Germline loops: CDR1 KGHSH, CDR2 LQKENI. The CDR3 covers 18 residues. Trimming at V came to 5 bases and at J to 1 base, leaving 7 bases not matched to a gene. The CDR3 spells CASSRLAGGRQNTGELFF. The CDR3 bases are TGTGCCAGCTCAAGACTAGCGGGAGGCCGGCAGAACACCGGGGAGCTGTTTTTT.

The chain carries TRBV20-1 and TRBJ2-1; 9 positions agree with TRBD2. CDR3 length: 14 residues. V lost 3 bases, J lost 4 bases, and 4 bases stayed unmatched. Germline values: CDR1 DFQATT, CDR2 SNEGSKA (reference sequence). CDR3 DNA: TGCAGTGCTAGGGGTAGCGGGAGATACAATGAGCAGTTCTTC. This encodes CSARGSGRYNEQFF.

This clonotype was counted at least ten times. The chain recombines TRBV7-9 with TRBJ2-1, with D hard to call. V lost 1 base and J 2 bases, leaving 9 bases between the germline ends. The CDR3 contains 15 residues. Germline values: CDR1 SEHNR, CDR2 FQNEAQ (reference sequence). The CDR3, as DNA: TGTGCCAGCAGCTTAGGGGGATCGCCCTACAATGAGCAGTTCTTC. Amino acids: CASSLGGSPYNEQFF.

This clonotype has a count of ten or more. The rearrangement uses TRBV5-1 and TRBJ2-1; TRBD1 is a possible D gene (5 bases). This CDR3 is built from 14 residues. CDR1 and CDR2 from the germline V gene are SGHRS and YFSETQ. The V gene lost 3 bases and the J gene lost 8 bases, with 15 bases spanning the gap. The CDR3 loop is CASSSTPVGHEQFF. The CDR3 region has the DNA TGCGCCAGCAGCTCCACTCCAGTGGGGCATGAGCAGTTCTTC.

This chain links TRBV20-1 with TRBJ2-3; no reliable D call. V gave up 8 bases and J gave up 9 bases, with 27 bases separating them. This CDR3 contains 15 residues. CDR1 and CDR2 from the germline V gene are DFQATT and SNEGSKA (reference sequence). The chain's CDR3 is CSSGLHKGFRGTQYF. The CDR3 DNA follows: TGCAGTTCGGGCCTGCATAAGGGCTTCAGAGGCACGCAGTATTTT.

This clonotype was picked up many times. The chain uses TRBV24-1 and TRBJ2-1, with 7 bases identical to TRBD2. The CDR3 runs 15 residues. J was trimmed by 3 bases and V by 4 bases; bases with no gene match: 5. Germline CDR1 reads KGHDR; CDR2 reads SFDVKD. The CDR3 here is CATSERGRVYNEQFF. CDR3 nucleotide sequence: TGTGCCACCAGTGAACGCGGGAGAGTCTACAATGAGCAGTTCTTC.

This clonotype has at least ten counts. The chain combines TRBV4-2 with TRBJ2-1; D call uncertain. CDR3 size: 17 residues. The V gene lost 3 bases and the J gene lost 0 bases, with 15 bases spanning the gap. Germline CDR1 is LGHNA and CDR2 is YNFKEQ. The CDR3 reads CASSHTPTRSSYNEQFF. The CDR3 coding sequence is TGTGCCAGCAGCCACACCCCCACGCGGAGCTCCTACAATGAGCAGTTCTTC.